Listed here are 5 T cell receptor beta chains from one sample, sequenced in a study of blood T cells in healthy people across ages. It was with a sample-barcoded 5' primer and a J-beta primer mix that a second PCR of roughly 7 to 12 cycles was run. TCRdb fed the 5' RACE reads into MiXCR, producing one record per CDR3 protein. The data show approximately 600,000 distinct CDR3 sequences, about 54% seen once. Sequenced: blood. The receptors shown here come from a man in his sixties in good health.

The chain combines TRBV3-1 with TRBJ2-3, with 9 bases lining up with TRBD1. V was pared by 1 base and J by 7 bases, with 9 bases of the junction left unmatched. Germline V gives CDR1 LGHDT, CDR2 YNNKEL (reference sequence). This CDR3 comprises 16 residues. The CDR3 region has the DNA TGTGCCAGCAGCCAAGGACCGGGACAGGGCAGCCATACGCAGTATTTT. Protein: CASSQGPGQGSHTQYF.

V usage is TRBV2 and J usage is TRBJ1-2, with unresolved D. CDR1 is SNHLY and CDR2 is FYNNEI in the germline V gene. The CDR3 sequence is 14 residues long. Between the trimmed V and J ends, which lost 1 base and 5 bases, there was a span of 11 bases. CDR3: CASSEGGNLYGYTF. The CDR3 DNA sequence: TGTGCCAGCAGTGAAGGGGGAAACCTATATGGCTACACCTTC.

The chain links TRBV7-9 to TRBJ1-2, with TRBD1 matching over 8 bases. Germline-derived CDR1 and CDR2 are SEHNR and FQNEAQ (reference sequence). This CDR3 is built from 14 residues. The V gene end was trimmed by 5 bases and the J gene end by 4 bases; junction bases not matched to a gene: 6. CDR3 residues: CASSPRTGPYGYTF. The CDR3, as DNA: TGTGCCAGCAGCCCACGGACAGGGCCCTATGGCTACACCTTC.

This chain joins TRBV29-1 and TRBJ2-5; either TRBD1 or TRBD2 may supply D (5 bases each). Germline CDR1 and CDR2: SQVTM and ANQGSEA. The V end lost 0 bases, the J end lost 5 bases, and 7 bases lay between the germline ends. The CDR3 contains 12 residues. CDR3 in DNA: TGCAGCGTTGAAGACAGGGAGGAGACCCAGTACTTC. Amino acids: CSVEDREETQYF.

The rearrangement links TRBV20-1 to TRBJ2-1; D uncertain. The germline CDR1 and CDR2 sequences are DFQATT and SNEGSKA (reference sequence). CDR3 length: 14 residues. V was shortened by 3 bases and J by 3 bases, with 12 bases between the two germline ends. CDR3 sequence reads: CSARLDGRYNEQFF. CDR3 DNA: TGCAGTGCTAGGTTGGACGGTCGCTACAATGAGCAGTTCTTC.